Presented here are 4 T cell receptor beta chains from one specimen sequenced in a study of OX40 agonist ivuxolimab in advanced cancers. Receptors were amplified or captured by the immunoSEQ multiplex PCR assay. TCRdb limited this immuneACCESS table to in-frame rearrangements with V and J called. A share of clones is missing; checked studies link under half to unresolved V genes, and the rest is unexplained. The sample data list tens of thousands of clones, and about 85% of these were observed just once. In total, the top ten clones hold around 2% of the sample. The source material was CD4+ or CD8+ T cells sorted from blood, sampled in a trial of the OX40 agonist ivuxolimab. These TCRs come from an adult with an advanced solid tumor such as melanoma, head and neck, liver or kidney cancer.

Turning to this clone: This sample also contains other DNA sequences that code for the same CDR3. V usage is TRBV5-1 and J usage is TRBJ2-2; 8 positions match TRBD1. CDR3 size: 14 residues. Germline V gene data show CDR1 as SGHRS and CDR2 as YFSETQ. The V and J ends lost 0 bases and 8 bases, in that order; junction bases with no gene match: 3. This chain's CDR3 is CASSLGQGTGELFF. CDR3 nucleotides: TGCGCCAGCAGCTTGGGACAGGGGACAGGGGAGCTGTTTTTT.

The CDR3 sequence is CASSPQKNTEAFF. DNA of the CDR3: TGTGCCAGCTCACCACAGAAGAACACTGAAGCTTTCTTT. The rearrangement joins TRBV18 to TRBJ1-1; no clear D gene. Trimming took 1 base from V and 1 from J, leaving 4 bases between them. The CDR3 loop spans 13 amino acids. Germline loops: CDR1 KGHSH, CDR2 LQKENI. Full variable domain (rest looked up from reference TRBV18 and TRBJ1-1): NAGVMQNPRHLVRRRGQEARLRCSPMKGHSHVYWYRQLPEEGLKFMVYLQKENIIDESGMPKERFSAEFPKEGPSILRIQQVVRGDSAAYFCASSPQKNTEAFFGQGTRLTVV.

The J gene is TRBJ2-7, the V gene TRBV28; no reliable D call. The length of the CDR3 is 14 residues. V dropped 6 bases and J dropped 7 bases, with 19 bases sitting between them. The germline gives CDR1 MDHEN, CDR2 SYDVKM. CDR3: CASSSEKARREQYF. The CDR3 DNA reads as TGTGCCAGCAGCTCCGAAAAAGCCCGTCGGGAGCAGTACTTC. Complete variable domain (other parts from reference TRBV28 and TRBJ2-7): DVKVTQSSRYLVKRTGEKVFLECVQDMDHENMFWYRQDPGLGLRLIYFSYDVKMKEKGDIPEGYSVSREKKERFSLILESASTNQTSMYLCASSSEKARREQYFGPGTRLTVT.

The V call is TRBV11-3, the J call TRBJ1-6; D uncertain. The germline V and J ends were trimmed by 5 bases and 10 bases, with 6 bases remaining between them. Per germline, CDR1 SGHNT and CDR2 YENEEA. The CDR3 contains 11 residues. In DNA form, the CDR3 reads TGTGCCAGCAGCGGCTCCTCACCCCTCCACTTT. Residues: CASSGSSPLHF.